This T cell receptor (beta chain) stems from a study of T cell responses to AZD1222 COVID-19 vaccine. Study-wide points: After two AZD1222 doses, spike-specific TCR breadth and depth rose versus day 0. White British ancestry dominated among donors, who included more females, and clonal diversity was possibly underestimated. Only a handful of AZD1222 recipients tested seropositive at baseline. Epitopes outside B.1.351 and B.1.1.7 mutated regions reportedly drew nearly half of spike TCRs.

This clone was seen a handful of times. Its antigen remains unknown. The CDR3 sequence is 13 residues long. Germline V gene lookup returns CDR1 SGHAT and CDR2 FQNNGV. Trimming took 7 bases from V and 5 from J, leaving 14 bases between them. Libraries were prepared by immunoSEQ multiplex PCR; TCRdb keeps only in-frame clonotypes and omits some of them. The sample lists some 190,000 clones; around 90% were seen once. The sample consisted of peripheral blood, taken 28 days after the second AZD1222 dose. The source of this sequence is an adult who received the AZD1222 COVID-19 vaccine. The rearrangement links TRBV11-2 to TRBJ2-5; D may correspond to TRBD1 or TRBD2 (5 bases each). CDR3 in amino acids: CASTGASRETQYF. The CDR3, as DNA: TGTGCCAGCACCGGGGCTAGTCGCGAGACCCAGTACTTC.